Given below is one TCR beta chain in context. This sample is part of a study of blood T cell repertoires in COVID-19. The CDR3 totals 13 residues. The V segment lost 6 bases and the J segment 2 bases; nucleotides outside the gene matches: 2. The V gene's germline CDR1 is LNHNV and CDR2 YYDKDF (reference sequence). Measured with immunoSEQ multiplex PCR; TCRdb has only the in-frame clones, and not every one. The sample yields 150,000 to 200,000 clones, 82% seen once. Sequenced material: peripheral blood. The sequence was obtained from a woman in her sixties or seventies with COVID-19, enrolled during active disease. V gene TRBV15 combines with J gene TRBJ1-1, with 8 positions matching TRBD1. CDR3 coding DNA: TGTGCCACCAGAGGACAGGGAAACACTGAAGCTTTCTTT. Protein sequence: CATRGQGNTEAFF.